The present T cell receptor beta chain was sequenced within a study of blood T cells in healthy people across ages. Germline V lookup: CDR1 MGHRA, CDR2 YSYEKL. V lost 4 bases to trimming and J lost 0 bases, with 16 bases between them. This CDR3 region has 17 residues. A second PCR, run for roughly 7 to 11 cycles, used a sample-barcoded 5' primer plus a J-beta primer mix. Researchers report that a template-switch adaptor with 12 random nucleotides tagged each cDNA molecule. TCRdb recomputed calls from the 5' RACE reads with MiXCR, one row per CDR3 protein. The repertoire holds more than 1,400,000 distinct CDR3 sequences, with 42% as singletons.

The receptor's source is a woman aged 18-35 years in good health. The chain joins TRBV4-1 to TRBJ1-3, with a tentative D call TRBD1 (6 bases). Sequenced input: blood. The CDR3 reads CASSPTGQRNSGNTIYF. The CDR3, as DNA: TGCGCCAGCAGCCCGACCGGACAGAGGAACTCTGGAAACACCATATATTTT.